This is a list of T cell receptor beta chains from one sample in a study of identical twins' blood T cells. TCRdb re-called the 5' RACE reads through MiXCR, storing one row per CDR3 protein. The sample shows roughly 380,000 distinct CDR3 sequences, 28% of them seen only once. The sequenced sample was PBMCs. These receptors were collected from a woman aged 18-55 years in good health. The CDR3 runs from the conserved cysteine through the conserved F or W. Fields, in order: J gene, D gene, clone size, V gene, CDR3 length, CDR3 DNA, CDR3 protein. The D gene is left open where the match is weak. The size of a clone is reported for some rows only, either as once, few or many, or as a class for expanded clones.

j_gene: TRBJ2-4
d_gene: .
abundance: few
v_gene: TRBV3-1
len: 15
CDR3nt: TGTGCCAGCAGTCTCCCGGGACCAGCTCGGGACATTCAGTACTTC
CDR3aa: CASSLPGPARDIQYF

j_gene: TRBJ2-1
d_gene: TRBD2
abundance: .
v_gene: TRBV13
len: 14
CDR3nt: TGTGCCAGCAGCTTAGCTGAGGAGGGACTAGGGCAGTTCTTC
CDR3aa: CASSLAEEGLGQFF

j_gene: TRBJ2-5
d_gene: .
abundance: .
v_gene: TRBV20-1
len: 12
CDR3nt: TGCAGTGCTAGGGACATCCAAGAGACCCAGTACTTC
CDR3aa: CSARDIQETQYF

j_gene: TRBJ1-5
d_gene: .
abundance: few
v_gene: TRBV6-1
len: 14
CDR3nt: TGTGCCAGCAGTGAACTAGGGCCTGCTCAGCCCCAGCATTTT
CDR3aa: CASSELGPAQPQHF

j_gene: TRBJ2-3
d_gene: TRBD2
abundance: .
v_gene: TRBV12-3/TRBV12-4
len: 18
CDR3nt: TGTGCCAGCAGTCCCGGGACATACCCTAGCGGGAAGACAGATACGCAGTATTTT
CDR3aa: CASSPGTYPSGKTDTQYF

j_gene: TRBJ1-1
d_gene: .
abundance: .
v_gene: TRBV18
len: 15
CDR3nt: TGTGCCAGCTCACCACCGGGGGCTTGGAACACTGAAGCTTTCTTT
CDR3aa: CASSPPGAWNTEAFF

j_gene: TRBJ1-2
d_gene: .
abundance: few
v_gene: TRBV19
len: 16
CDR3nt: TGTGCCAGTAGCCATCTTCCGACAGGAGGTAACTATGGCTACACCTTC
CDR3aa: CASSHLPTGGNYGYTF

j_gene: TRBJ2-3
d_gene: .
abundance: .
v_gene: TRBV6-6
len: 13
CDR3nt: TGTGCCAGCAAGAAACAGGGAACAGATACGCAGTATTTT
CDR3aa: CASKKQGTDTQYF

j_gene: TRBJ1-4
d_gene: .
abundance: many
v_gene: TRBV3-1
len: 13
CDR3nt: TGTGCCAGCAGCCAACAACAGGGATCGGGACTGTTTTTT
CDR3aa: CASSQQQGSGLFF

j_gene: TRBJ2-1
d_gene: .
abundance: .
v_gene: TRBV19
len: 13
CDR3nt: TGTGCCAGTAACCGGCGGGGCTACAATGAGCAGTTCTTC
CDR3aa: CASNRRGYNEQFF

j_gene: TRBJ2-2
d_gene: TRBD1
abundance: few
v_gene: TRBV2
len: 15
CDR3nt: TGTGCCAGCAGTCAACAGGGGGCCCAGACCGGGGAGCTGTTTTTT
CDR3aa: CASSQQGAQTGELFF

j_gene: TRBJ2-3
d_gene: .
abundance: few
v_gene: TRBV5-1
len: 13
CDR3nt: TGCGCCAGCAGCTTTGGCTACACAGATACGCAGTATTTT
CDR3aa: CASSFGYTDTQYF

j_gene: TRBJ2-5
d_gene: TRBD1
abundance: few
v_gene: TRBV20-1
len: 15
CDR3nt: TGCAGTGCTAGTGGACAGGGAGGTTTTGAAGAGACCCAGTACTTC
CDR3aa: CSASGQGGFEETQYF

j_gene: TRBJ2-7
d_gene: .
abundance: .
v_gene: TRBV3-1
len: 13
CDR3nt: TGTGCCGCGTCCAAGGGGAGGGGGTACGAGCAGTACTTC
CDR3aa: CAASKGRGYEQYF

j_gene: TRBJ2-1
d_gene: .
abundance: few
v_gene: TRBV20-1
len: 13
CDR3nt: TGCAGTGGTACAGACCTCTCCTACAATGAGCAGTTCTTC
CDR3aa: CSGTDLSYNEQFF

j_gene: TRBJ1-6
d_gene: .
abundance: many
v_gene: TRBV2
len: 11
CDR3nt: TGTGCCAGCCAGGGGAATTCACCCCTCCACTTT
CDR3aa: CASQGNSPLHF

j_gene: TRBJ1-1
d_gene: .
abundance: .
v_gene: TRBV18
len: 13
CDR3nt: TGTGCCAGCTCACGGGGGTCGAGCACTGAAGCTTTCTTT
CDR3aa: CASSRGSSTEAFF

j_gene: TRBJ2-1
d_gene: .
abundance: .
v_gene: TRBV5-8
len: 15
CDR3nt: TGTGCCAGCAGCTTACCGGGACATGCCTACAATGAGCAGTTCTTC
CDR3aa: CASSLPGHAYNEQFF

j_gene: TRBJ2-1
d_gene: .
abundance: .
v_gene: TRBV9
len: 16
CDR3nt: TGTGCCAGCAGCGTAGTAGGGTTAGGCACCTACAATGAGCAGTTCTTC
CDR3aa: CASSVVGLGTYNEQFF

j_gene: TRBJ2-7
d_gene: .
abundance: .
v_gene: TRBV7-2
len: 16
CDR3nt: TGTGCCAGCAGCTTATATCCCCACGGGACTGAGTACGAGCAGTACTTC
CDR3aa: CASSLYPHGTEYEQYF

j_gene: TRBJ1-3
d_gene: .
abundance: few
v_gene: TRBV29-1
len: 15
CDR3nt: TGCAGCGTTTCAAGGGGAGTGCAATCTGGAAACACCATATATTTT
CDR3aa: CSVSRGVQSGNTIYF

j_gene: TRBJ1-2
d_gene: .
abundance: .
v_gene: TRBV29-1
len: 12
CDR3nt: TGCAGCGTTGGGACAGCTTGCTATGGCTACACCTTC
CDR3aa: CSVGTACYGYTF

j_gene: TRBJ1-1
d_gene: .
abundance: few
v_gene: TRBV6-5
len: 16
CDR3nt: TGTGCCAGCATCCCCTTCGAAGGGCTACAGAACACTGAAGCTTTCTTT
CDR3aa: CASIPFEGLQNTEAFF

j_gene: TRBJ2-2
d_gene: TRBD1
abundance: .
v_gene: TRBV2
len: 15
CDR3nt: TGTGCCAGCAGTAAAGGACAGGGGGACACCGGGGAGCTGTTTTTT
CDR3aa: CASSKGQGDTGELFF

j_gene: TRBJ2-3
d_gene: .
abundance: few
v_gene: TRBV12-3/TRBV12-4
len: 14
CDR3nt: TGTGCCAGCAGTTTCAAGGATCGGGCAGATACGCAGTATTTT
CDR3aa: CASSFKDRADTQYF

j_gene: TRBJ2-2
d_gene: TRBD2
abundance: many
v_gene: TRBV11-2
len: 16
CDR3nt: TGTGCCAGCAGCCAAGGACTAGCGGGCAACACCGGGGAGCTGTTTTTT
CDR3aa: CASSQGLAGNTGELFF

j_gene: TRBJ1-1
d_gene: .
abundance: few
v_gene: TRBV7-9
len: 14
CDR3nt: TGTGCCAGCTCATTCGGGACTCGGGGTCCGGAAGCTTTCTTT
CDR3aa: CASSFGTRGPEAFF

j_gene: TRBJ2-3
d_gene: .
abundance: many
v_gene: TRBV14
len: 14
CDR3nt: TGTGCCAGCAGCCCATGGACACACACAGATACGCAGTATTTT
CDR3aa: CASSPWTHTDTQYF

j_gene: TRBJ2-1
d_gene: .
abundance: .
v_gene: TRBV27
len: 14
CDR3nt: TGTGCCAGCAGTTTAAGGGACGACTACAATGAGCAGTTCTTC
CDR3aa: CASSLRDDYNEQFF

j_gene: TRBJ2-1
d_gene: .
abundance: .
v_gene: TRBV5-1
len: 14
CDR3nt: TGCGCCAGCAGCTTGGGGGGGGTACGCAATGAGCAGTTCTTC
CDR3aa: CASSLGGVRNEQFF

j_gene: TRBJ2-2
d_gene: TRBD2
abundance: .
v_gene: TRBV19
len: 17
CDR3nt: TGTGCCAGTAGTGTACTAGCGGGGGGCCGGGCCACCGGGGAGCTGTTTTTT
CDR3aa: CASSVLAGGRATGELFF

j_gene: TRBJ2-5
d_gene: TRBD2
abundance: .
v_gene: TRBV10-3
len: 15
CDR3nt: TGTGCCATCAGTGAGTCAAGTAGCGGGATGAAGACCCAGTACTTC
CDR3aa: CAISESSSGMKTQYF

j_gene: TRBJ2-3
d_gene: TRBD1
abundance: .
v_gene: TRBV20-1
len: 12
CDR3nt: TGCAGTACCGACAGGGACACAGATACGCAGTATTTT
CDR3aa: CSTDRDTDTQYF

j_gene: TRBJ1-3
d_gene: .
abundance: .
v_gene: TRBV7-8
len: 16
CDR3nt: TGTGCCAGCAGTATAGCCGGGGGCTACTCTGGAAACACCATATATTTT
CDR3aa: CASSIAGGYSGNTIYF

j_gene: TRBJ1-2
d_gene: .
abundance: few
v_gene: TRBV9
len: 14
CDR3nt: TGTGCCAGCAGCGTTTCTGGGGTAGGCTATGGCTACACCTTC
CDR3aa: CASSVSGVGYGYTF

j_gene: TRBJ2-2
d_gene: .
abundance: few
v_gene: TRBV7-2
len: 16
CDR3nt: TGTGCCAGCAGCTTCAGAGGGACATCGAACACCGGGGAGCTGTTTTTT
CDR3aa: CASSFRGTSNTGELFF

j_gene: TRBJ1-1
d_gene: .
abundance: few
v_gene: TRBV5-1
len: 15
CDR3nt: TGCGCCAGCAGCTTTGATCCCCGGCATGGCACTGAAGCTTTCTTT
CDR3aa: CASSFDPRHGTEAFF

j_gene: TRBJ2-7
d_gene: TRBD1
abundance: .
v_gene: TRBV18
len: 14
CDR3nt: TGTGCCAGCTCATCCTCATCGGGACAGACCAAGCAGTACTTC
CDR3aa: CASSSSSGQTKQYF

j_gene: TRBJ1-1
d_gene: TRBD1
abundance: many
v_gene: TRBV28
len: 14
CDR3nt: TGTGCCAGCAGCGTTTTGACAGGGACGTTGAGACCTTTCTTT
CDR3aa: CASSVLTGTLRPFF

j_gene: TRBJ1-3
d_gene: .
abundance: many
v_gene: TRBV20-1
len: 14
CDR3nt: TGCAGTGCTAGAGATCCCTCCTCTGGAAACACCATATATTTT
CDR3aa: CSARDPSSGNTIYF

j_gene: TRBJ2-1
d_gene: TRBD2
abundance: .
v_gene: TRBV2
len: 15
CDR3nt: TGTGCCAGCAGTGATATACTAGCGGGGACCAATGAGCAGTTCTTC
CDR3aa: CASSDILAGTNEQFF

j_gene: TRBJ2-1
d_gene: .
abundance: few
v_gene: TRBV6-6
len: 11
CDR3nt: TGTGCCAGCAGTTACCTGGATGAGCAGTTCTTC
CDR3aa: CASSYLDEQFF

j_gene: TRBJ2-1
d_gene: .
abundance: .
v_gene: TRBV19
len: 13
CDR3nt: TGTGCCAGTAGTATGGGGGATTACAATGAGCAGTTCTTC
CDR3aa: CASSMGDYNEQFF

j_gene: TRBJ2-7
d_gene: .
abundance: few
v_gene: TRBV4-1
len: 14
CDR3nt: TGCGCCAGCAGCCAAGGAGCAGCCCAATACGAGCAGTACTTC
CDR3aa: CASSQGAAQYEQYF

j_gene: TRBJ1-1
d_gene: .
abundance: .
v_gene: TRBV19
len: 12
CDR3nt: TGTGCCAGTGGGCCAGGTCGCACTGAAGCTTTCTTT
CDR3aa: CASGPGRTEAFF

j_gene: TRBJ1-2
d_gene: .
abundance: many
v_gene: TRBV6-5
len: 13
CDR3nt: TGTGCCAGCAGTCCCGGCATGGGGAAAGGCTACACCTTC
CDR3aa: CASSPGMGKGYTF

j_gene: TRBJ2-2
d_gene: TRBD2
abundance: .
v_gene: TRBV13
len: 16
CDR3nt: TGTGCCAGCAGCACGACTAGCGGGAGCGATACCGGGGAGCTGTTTTTT
CDR3aa: CASSTTSGSDTGELFF

j_gene: TRBJ1-6
d_gene: .
abundance: few
v_gene: TRBV21-1
len: 17
CDR3nt: TGTGCCAGCAGCAAAGCTGGCGCCAGCTCCTATAATTCACCCCTCCACTTT
CDR3aa: CASSKAGASSYNSPLHF

j_gene: TRBJ1-1
d_gene: .
abundance: few
v_gene: TRBV10-3
len: 12
CDR3nt: TGTGCCATTTCCGGGGCCACCACTGAAGCTTTCTTT
CDR3aa: CAISGATTEAFF

j_gene: TRBJ2-3
d_gene: TRBD2
abundance: many
v_gene: TRBV29-1
len: 14
CDR3nt: TGCAGCGTCCGACTAGCGGGAGCAACGGATACGCAGTATTTT
CDR3aa: CSVRLAGATDTQYF

j_gene: TRBJ2-3
d_gene: .
abundance: .
v_gene: TRBV11-3
len: 14
CDR3nt: TGTGCCAGCAGCTTGACAAGTACCACAGATACGCAGTATTTT
CDR3aa: CASSLTSTTDTQYF

j_gene: TRBJ2-3
d_gene: .
abundance: .
v_gene: TRBV5-1
len: 15
CDR3nt: TGCGCCAGCAGCTTAGGGACCGCAGCGGCCGATACGCAGTATTTT
CDR3aa: CASSLGTAAADTQYF